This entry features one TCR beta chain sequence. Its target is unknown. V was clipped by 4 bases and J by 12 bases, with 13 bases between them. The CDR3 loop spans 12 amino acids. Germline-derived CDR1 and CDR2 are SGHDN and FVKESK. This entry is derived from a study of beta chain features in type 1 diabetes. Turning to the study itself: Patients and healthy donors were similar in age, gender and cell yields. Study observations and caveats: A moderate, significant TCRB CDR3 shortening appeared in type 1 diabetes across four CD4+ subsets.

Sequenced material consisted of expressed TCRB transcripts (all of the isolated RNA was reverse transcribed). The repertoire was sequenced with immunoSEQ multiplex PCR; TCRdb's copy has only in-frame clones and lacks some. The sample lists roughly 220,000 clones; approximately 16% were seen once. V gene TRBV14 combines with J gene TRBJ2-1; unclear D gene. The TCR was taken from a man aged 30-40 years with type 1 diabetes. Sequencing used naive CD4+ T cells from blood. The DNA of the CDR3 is TGTGCCAGCAGCCCAAGTCCCGGGCTGCAGTTCTTC. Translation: CASSPSPGLQFF.